These 14 T cell receptor beta chains share one sample of origin, sequenced in a study of shared clonotypes between healthy human individuals (TCRdb year 2020). Library creation used the immunoSEQ multiplex PCR assay. TCRdb stores this immuneACCESS table with in-frame sequences only. Part of the clones is absent; in the studies checked, under half of the shortfall reflects unresolved V genes, and no reason is known for the rest. Counted in this sample were 2 million to 3 million clones; approximately 93% of them appeared once. 0.36% of the sample comes from the top ten. The specimen was naive CD4+ T cells from PBMCs. The label giving this sample's cell subset or site can be read as: CD45RA+ positively selected. These TCRs come from a man aged 18 to 35 in good health. Some clones in this sample may be carry-over from other donors' samples.

The gene calls are TRBV28 and TRBJ1-2, with D hard to call. Trimming removed 6 bases at V and 4 bases at J, with 12 bases between. Germline CDR1 is MDHEN and CDR2 is SYDVKM. CDR3 size: 13 residues. The CDR3 sequence is CASRSSTSYGYTF. The CDR3 DNA follows: TGTGCCAGCAGGTCTAGTACGAGCTATGGCTACACCTTC.

As concerns this clone: The same CDR3 is also encoded by other DNA sequences in this sample. The chain couples TRBV19 to TRBJ1-2, with D uncertain. CDR1 and CDR2 from the germline V gene are LNHDA and SQIVND (reference sequence). V lost 4 bases and J 5 bases, leaving 11 bases between the germline ends. This CDR3 has 13 residues. CDR3 DNA: TGTGCCAGTAGTACACGAGACGGTTATGGCTACACCTTC. Translation: CASSTRDGYGYTF.

Note on this clone: The same CDR3 can be traced to other DNA sequences in this sample. The chain uses TRBV18 and TRBJ2-7; D uncertain. This CDR3 is 13 amino acids long. Germline V gives CDR1 KGHSH, CDR2 LQKENI. V lost 1 base, J lost 4 bases, and 8 bases lay in between. CDR3 residues: CASSPRDRYEQYF. DNA for the CDR3: TGTGCCAGCTCACCACGAGACCGGTACGAGCAGTACTTC.

This chain uses TRBV11-2 with TRBJ1-1; D is unresolved. The CDR3 runs to 13 residues. The V end lost 4 bases, the J end lost 5 bases, and 11 bases lay between the germline ends. Germline assignment: CDR1 SGHAT and CDR2 FQNNGV. CDR3 amino acids: CASSSTVETEAFF. In nucleotides, the CDR3 is TGTGCCAGCAGCTCGACGGTGGAAACTGAAGCTTTCTTT.

The table lists this clone with a count of one. Distinct nucleotide sequences in the sample also encode this CDR3. The rearrangement uses TRBV7-8 and TRBJ2-1; no reliable D call. In germline, CDR1 is SGHVS, CDR2 FQNEAQ. V dropped 0 bases and J dropped 2 bases, with 5 bases sitting between them. This CDR3 has 14 amino acids. CDR3 in DNA: TGTGCCAGCAGCTTAGCCGGGCCCTACAATGAGCAGTTCTTC. Translation: CASSLAGPYNEQFF.

V gene TRBV7-9 combines with J gene TRBJ2-5; 9 bases are shared with TRBD2. The J call is doubtful: the DNA matches TRBJ2-7 better. The CDR3 loop spans 15 amino acids. The germline gives CDR1 SEHNR, CDR2 FQNEAQ (reference sequence). The CDR3 coding sequence is TGTGCCAGCAGCCTGGTGGTAGCGGGAGTCTACGAGCAGTACTTC. This translates into CASSLVVAGVYEQYF.

The rearrangement uses TRBV11-2 and TRBJ2-1; 7 bases are shared with TRBD2. Germline assignment: CDR1 SGHAT and CDR2 FQNNGV. V trimming: 4 bases; J trimming: 4 bases; junction bases outside the gene matches: 7. The CDR3 contains 15 residues. Here the CDR3 DNA reads TGTGCCAGCAGCTCGGGGGGTACCACATACAATGAGCAGTTCTTC. Translating gives CASSSGGTTYNEQFF.

Note on this clone: The sample holds other DNA sequences that translate to the same CDR3. This sequence joins TRBV7-2 and TRBJ2-3, with D unresolved. Germline assignment: CDR1 SGHTA and CDR2 FQGNSA. Trimming took 1 base from V and 6 from J, leaving 8 bases between them. The CDR3 contains 13 residues. The CDR3 spells CASSLVRRDTQYF. The CDR3 region has the DNA TGTGCCAGCAGCTTAGTAAGAAGGGATACGCAGTATTTT.

The chain links TRBV15 to TRBJ1-1; D unresolved. There are 17 residues in the CDR3. CDR1 and CDR2 (germline): LNHNV, YYDKDF (reference sequence). Deletions cut 2 bases from V and 1 base from J, with 17 bases between. The CDR3 loop reads CATSRSLFGTSNTEAFF. The CDR3 nucleotides read TGTGCCACCAGCAGATCCCTGTTCGGCACCTCGAACACTGAAGCTTTCTTT.

This clone was observed a few times. V gene TRBV5-6 combines with J gene TRBJ2-2; 9 nucleotides align to TRBD2. V was clipped by 2 bases and J by 4 bases; unmatched bases: 3. Looked up from germline, CDR1 is SGHDT and CDR2 is YYEEEE. The CDR3 runs to 15 residues. The CDR3 DNA follows: TGTGCCAGCAGCTTACTAGCGGGCCCCACCGGGGAGCTGTTTTTT. It codes for CASSLLAGPTGELFF.

The chain couples TRBV7-2 to TRBJ1-4; a possible D gene is TRBD1 (6 bases). The CDR3 length is 15 residues. Trimming removed 4 bases from V and 5 bases from J, with 14 bases in between. From germline, CDR1 is SGHTA and CDR2 FQGNSA. The CDR3 DNA is TGTGCCAGCAGCTCATCGGGACATCGGAATGAAAAACTGTTTTTT. The encoded protein is CASSSSGHRNEKLFF.

This chain connects TRBV18 to TRBJ2-5; D assignment may be TRBD1 or TRBD2 (5 bases each). This CDR3 contains 13 residues. V lost 1 base, J lost 6 bases, and 9 bases lay in between. Germline CDR1 is KGHSH and CDR2 is LQKENI. The CDR3 sequence: CASSPLGVQTQYF. CDR3 bases: TGTGCCAGCTCACCACTGGGGGTACAGACCCAGTACTTC.

The chain employs TRBV2 and TRBJ2-5; no reliable D call. There are 14 residues in the CDR3. Germline CDR1 and CDR2: SNHLY and FYNNEI. V was trimmed by 4 bases and J by 0 bases, leaving 9 bases between them. The CDR3 loop is CASSGSPDQETQYF. The CDR3 nucleotides are TGTGCCAGCAGTGGTAGCCCTGACCAAGAGACCCAGTACTTC.

V and J are TRBV28 and TRBJ2-3; 8 positions match TRBD2. The CDR3 runs to 15 residues. Germline loops: CDR1 MDHEN, CDR2 SYDVKM. V was pared by 6 bases and J by 0 bases, with 5 bases of the junction left unmatched. The CDR3 DNA is TGTGCCAGCAGCACCGGGGGGGGGAGCACAGATACGCAGTATTTT. The encoded protein is CASSTGGGSTDTQYF.